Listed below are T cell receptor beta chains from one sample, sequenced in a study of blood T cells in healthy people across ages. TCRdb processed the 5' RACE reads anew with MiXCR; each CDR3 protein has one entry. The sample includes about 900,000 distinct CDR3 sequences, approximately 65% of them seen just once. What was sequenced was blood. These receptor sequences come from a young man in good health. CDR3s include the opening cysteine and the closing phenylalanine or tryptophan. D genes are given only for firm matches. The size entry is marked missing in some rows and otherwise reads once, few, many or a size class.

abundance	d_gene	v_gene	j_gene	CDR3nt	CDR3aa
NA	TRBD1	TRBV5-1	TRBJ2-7	TGCGCCAGCAGCCCTTACAGGGGATTCGGCGAGCAGTACTTC	CASSPYRGFGEQYF
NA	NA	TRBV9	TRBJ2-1	TGTGCCAGCAGCGTATGGGGGTATGAGCAGTTCTTC	CASSVWGYEQFF
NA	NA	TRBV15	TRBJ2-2	TGTGCCACCAGCAGAGATAGGAAACAGAGGAACACCGGGGAGCTGTTTTTT	CATSRDRKQRNTGELFF
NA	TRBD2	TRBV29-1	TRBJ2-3	TGCAGCGTCGCGGGGACCGAAAGCGGGGGGGCCGCAGATACGCAGTATTTT	CSVAGTESGGAADTQYF
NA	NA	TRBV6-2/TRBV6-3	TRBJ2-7	TGTGCCAGCAGTTACCTAGTCTGGGACGAGCAGTACTTC	CASSYLVWDEQYF
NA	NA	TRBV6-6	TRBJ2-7	TGTGCCAGCAGCCCTCTGGGCAGGGACGAGCAGTACTTC	CASSPLGRDEQYF
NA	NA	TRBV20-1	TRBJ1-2	TGCAGTGCTAGAGATTACAGGGAGGATCACTATGGCTACACCTTC	CSARDYREDHYGYTF
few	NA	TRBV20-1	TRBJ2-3	TGCAGTGCCCCGGGGACGGCTAGCACAGATACGCAGTATTTT	CSAPGTASTDTQYF
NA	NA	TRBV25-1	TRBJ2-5	TGTGCCAGCAGTGGGCACAGAGAGTTAGAGACCCAGTACTTC	CASSGHRELETQYF
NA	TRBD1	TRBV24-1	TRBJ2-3	TGTGCCACCTCACGGACAGGGTCTAACACAGATACGCAGTATTTT	CATSRTGSNTDTQYF
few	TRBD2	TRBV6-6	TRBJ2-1	TGTGCCAGCAGTTGGTCTAGCGGGGTCAATGAGCAGTTCTTC	CASSWSSGVNEQFF
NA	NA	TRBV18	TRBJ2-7	TGTGCCAGCTCACCACCAGTGGCCTCCTACGAGCAGTACTTC	CASSPPVASYEQYF
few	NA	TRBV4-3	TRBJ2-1	TGCGCCAGCAGCCAAGATCGGAGCCCCGTTGGGTACAATGAGCAGTTCTTC	CASSQDRSPVGYNEQFF
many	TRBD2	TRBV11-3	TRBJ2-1	TGTGCCAGCAGCCGGAGCGGGGGCCAACTCGAGAATGAGCAGTTCTTC	CASSRSGGQLENEQFF
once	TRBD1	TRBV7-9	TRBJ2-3	TGTGCCAGCAGCTCACGTCGGGACAGGGGGCCAGATACGCAGTATTTT	CASSSRRDRGPDTQYF
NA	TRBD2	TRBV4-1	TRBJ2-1	TGCGCCAGCAGCCCGCGGCGGGGGAGCTATGAAGGTGAGCAGTTCTTC	CASSPRRGSYEGEQFF
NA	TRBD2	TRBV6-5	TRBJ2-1	TGTGCCAGCAGCAGAACTAGCGGGCAATACAATGAGCAGTTCTTC	CASSRTSGQYNEQFF
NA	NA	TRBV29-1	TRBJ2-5	TGCAGCTCACGGTACCAAGAGACCCAGTACTTC	CSSRYQETQYF
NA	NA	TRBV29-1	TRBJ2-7	TGCAGCGCCGCGGGCGCAGGGGGGGCGACGTCCGGGAATGAGCAGTACTTC	CSAAGAGGATSGNEQYF
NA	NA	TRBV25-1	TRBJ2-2	TGTGCCAGCAGTCATACAGGGAACGGGGAGCTGTTTTTT	CASSHTGNGELFF
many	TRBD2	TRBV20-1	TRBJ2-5	TGCAGTGCACCCCCACTAGCGGGAGGGGAGACCCAGTACTTC	CSAPPLAGGETQYF
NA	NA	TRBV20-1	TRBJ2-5	TGCAGTGCGGACCGGACCAAGAGAGGCGGGCAGTACTTC	CSADRTKRGGQYF
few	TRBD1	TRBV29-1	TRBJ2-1	TGCAGCGTCACGGGGACAGGGCGGAATGAGCAGTTCTTC	CSVTGTGRNEQFF
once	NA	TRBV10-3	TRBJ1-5	TGTGCCATCAGTGAGTCGACGCGGGGGTATCAGCCCCAGCATTTT	CAISESTRGYQPQHF
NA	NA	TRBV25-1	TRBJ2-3	TGTGCCAGCAGTGTGGGACAGCGGGGCCTCACAGATACGCAGTATTTT	CASSVGQRGLTDTQYF
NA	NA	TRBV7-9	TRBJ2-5	TGTGCCAGCTCCCATCCAGGGCAAGAGACCCAGTACTTC	CASSHPGQETQYF
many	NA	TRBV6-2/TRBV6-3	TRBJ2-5	TGTGCCAGCAGTTATGAAGAGACCCAGTACTTC	CASSYEETQYF
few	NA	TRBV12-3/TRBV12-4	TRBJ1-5	TGTGCCAGCAGTGGCTCGGGGGTTCAGCCCCAGCATTTT	CASSGSGVQPQHF
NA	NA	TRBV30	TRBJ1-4	TGTGCCTGGAGTGTACTGGGCAGGGTTGGTGAAAAACTGTTTTTT	CAWSVLGRVGEKLFF
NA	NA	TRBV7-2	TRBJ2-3	TGTGCCAGCAGCCCCCTTAGGGTGTCTAGGTGGGACTGGGGGCAGTATTTT	CASSPLRVSRWDWGQYF
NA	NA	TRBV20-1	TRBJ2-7	TGCAGTGCTAGATCAAACAGGGTTATCTACGAGCAGTACTTC	CSARSNRVIYEQYF
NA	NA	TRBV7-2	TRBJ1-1	TGTGCCAGCAGCCCCTCGGACGAGAAAGCTTTCTTT	CASSPSDEKAFF
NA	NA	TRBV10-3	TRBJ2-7	TGTGCCATCAGTGGGGAAAAGTACGAGCAGTACTTC	CAISGEKYEQYF
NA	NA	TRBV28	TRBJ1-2	TGTGCCAGCAAAGTTCCCAACGGAGGCTACACCTTC	CASKVPNGGYTF
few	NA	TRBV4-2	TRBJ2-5	TGTGCCAGCAGCCAAGATGGACGGGGCCAGTACTTC	CASSQDGRGQYF
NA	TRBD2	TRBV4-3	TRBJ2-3	TGCACCAGCAGCCCCGGGACTAGTCTCACAGATACGCAGTATTTT	CTSSPGTSLTDTQYF
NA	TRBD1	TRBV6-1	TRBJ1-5	TGTGCCAGCAGTCCGGACAGGGGGCGCCAGGGGCAGCCCCAGCATTTT	CASSPDRGRQGQPQHF
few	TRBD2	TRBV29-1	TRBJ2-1	TGCAGCGGGGGACTAGCGGGGGGGTACAATGAGCAGTTCTTC	CSGGLAGGYNEQFF
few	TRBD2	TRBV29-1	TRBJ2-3	TGCAGCGGGACTAGCGGGGGCCCCACAATGAGCACAGATACGCAGTATTTT	CSGTSGGPTMSTDTQYF
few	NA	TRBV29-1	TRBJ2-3	TGCAGCGTTGAAGATTTGGACCCCCGGAGTACGCAGTATTTT	CSVEDLDPRSTQYF
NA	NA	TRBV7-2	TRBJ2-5	TGTGCCAGCAGCTACCAGGGGAACCAAGAGACCCAGTACTTC	CASSYQGNQETQYF